This TCR beta chain was captured in a study of T cell repertoires in cytomegalovirus infection. After removal of 3 bases from V and 3 bases from J, the junction contained 4 bases not matched to a gene. CDR1 is DFQATT, CDR2 SNEGSKA, per germline (reference sequence). The CDR3 spans 13 residues. One entry per CDR3 protein, called by TCRdb with MiXCR from the reads. The data contain about 300,000 distinct CDR3 sequences, 9.6% of them seen just once; the ten biggest clones take up approximately 2.4%. This clonotype was seen at least ten times. Material for sequencing was PBMCs. The rearrangement joins TRBV20-1 to TRBJ2-7, with 8 bases matching TRBD1. The origin of this receptor is a human donor in good health (CMV status not recorded). Some clones in this sample may be carry-over from other donors' samples. The DNA for the CDR3 is TGCAGTGCTAGGACTACAGGGGGCTACGAGCAGTACTTC. This encodes CSARTTGGYEQYF.